Following are 15 T cell receptor beta chains from one sample sequenced in a study of monozygotic twins with inflammatory bowel disease. TCRdb reprocessed the 5' RACE reads, with one entry per CDR3 protein and no DNA. In all, the sample yields around 410,000 distinct CDR3 sequences. Sequencing was done on a sample of blood. These receptors all stem from a human donor with ulcerative colitis or Crohn's disease, or a healthy co-twin of an affected twin (not recorded which).

This rearrangement joins TRBV25-1 to TRBJ2-5. The CDR3 runs 13 residues. Germline CDR1 and CDR2: MGHDK and SYGVNS. This CDR3 reads CASSDPGRETQYF.

V usage is TRBV6-5 and J usage is TRBJ2-3; TCRdb returns TRBD1, unconfirmable since there is no DNA. This CDR3 spans 13 amino acids. CDR1 is MNHEY and CDR2 is SVGAGI in the germline V gene. CDR3 sequence reads: CASRGFGTDTQYF.

CDR3 sequence: CASSFGASMNTEAFF. The rearrangement uses TRBV6-2 or TRBV6-3 and TRBJ1-1; TCRdb's D call of TRBD1 is untestable without DNA. The CDR3 contains 15 residues. CDR1 and CDR2 (germline): MNHEY, SVGEGT.

This chain uses TRBV18 with TRBJ2-5; as DNA is missing, the TRBD2 call by TCRdb cannot be tested. Germline CDR1 is KGHSH and CDR2 is LQKENI. This CDR3 has 12 residues. This CDR3 reads CASSPKGETQYF.

J is TRBJ1-2 and V is TRBV5-6. CDR3 length: 14 residues. The germline gives CDR1 SGHDT, CDR2 YYEEEE. The chain's CDR3 is CASSGGDGFYGYTF.

V is TRBV23-1 and J is TRBJ1-5; TCRdb designates TRBD1, a call that cannot be tested without DNA. TRBV23-1 is reported as an ORF; its role is uncertain. The CDR3 extends over 18 amino acids. This CDR3 reads CASPRETLRTGGNQPQHF.

V usage is TRBV3-1 and J usage is TRBJ2-7; TCRdb proposes TRBD1, but this gene call is untestable without DNA. This CDR3 is built from 14 residues. Germline loops: CDR1 LGHDT, CDR2 YNNKEL (reference sequence). CDR3 residues: CASSPTKPHYEQYF.

CDR3 in amino acids: CASTTGGRTDTQYF. The chain recombines TRBV19 with TRBJ2-3; the D call from TCRdb, TRBD2, cannot be confirmed without DNA. The CDR3 consists of 14 residues. Germline V gene lookup returns CDR1 LNHDA and CDR2 SQIVND (reference sequence).

The rearrangement uses TRBV20-1 and TRBJ2-1. Germline CDR1 and CDR2: DFQATT and SNEGSKA (reference sequence). The CDR3 has 15 residues. The CDR3 sequence: CSARDVWLAHNEQFF.

V and J are TRBV5-1 and TRBJ2-2; TCRdb indicates TRBD1, and absent DNA this call remains unverified. Germline V lookup: CDR1 SGHRS, CDR2 YFSETQ. There are 13 residues in the CDR3. The CDR3 region is CASSLTGSGELFF.

V gene TRBV5-1 combines with J gene TRBJ2-7; TCRdb picks TRBD1, but there is no DNA to check that call. The CDR3 consists of 16 residues. Germline assignment: CDR1 SGHRS and CDR2 YFSETQ. The CDR3 is CASSLSIGQGAREQYF.

V is TRBV10-2 and J is TRBJ2-7; TCRdb indicates TRBD2, and absent DNA this call remains unverified. Germline CDR1 WSHSY, CDR2 SAAADI. This CDR3 region has 14 residues. The CDR3: CASSDPGGNYEQYF.

The chain links TRBV20-1 to TRBJ2-5; with no DNA, the TCRdb D assignment of TRBD2 cannot be verified. Germline V gene data show CDR1 as DFQATT and CDR2 as SNEGSKA (reference sequence). CDR3 size: 12 residues. The CDR3 loop is CSAFRAGETQYF.

This chain uses TRBV19 with TRBJ1-2. Germline assignment: CDR1 LNHDA and CDR2 SQIVND (reference sequence). There are 13 residues in the CDR3. CDR3: CASSMSGRRGYTF.

This CDR3 is CASSLDKSGTSGTDEQFF. The V call is TRBV5-1, the J call TRBJ2-1; TCRdb's D call of TRBD2 is untestable without DNA. Germline CDR1 and CDR2: SGHRS and YFSETQ. CDR3 length: 18 residues.